These 14 T cell receptor beta chains were sequenced from one sample in a study of blood T cell repertoires in COVID-19. Sequencing was performed with immunoSEQ multiplex PCR; in TCRdb, only in-frame clones are kept and a portion is missing. The repertoire holds about 59,000 clones, 73% seen once, with 11% to 15% in the top ten. The material sequenced was peripheral blood. These receptors came from a woman aged 70-85 years with acute or convalescent COVID-19.

This CDR3 reads CAWSARGFIYGYTF. For the CDR3, the DNA is TGTGCCTGGAGTGCCAGGGGATTTATCTATGGCTACACCTTC. J is TRBJ1-2 and V is TRBV30, with a tentative D call TRBD1 (6 bases). The germline gives CDR1 GTSNPN, CDR2 SVGIG (reference sequence). The V end lost 1 base, the J end lost 4 bases, and 13 bases lay between the germline ends. The CDR3 consists of 14 residues. The entire variable domain, with the rest obtained from reference TRBV30 and TRBJ1-2, is as follows: SQTIHQWPATLVQPVGSPLSLECTVEGTSNPNLYWYRQAAGRGLQLLFYSVGIGQISSEVPQNLSASRPQDRQFILSSKKLLLSDSGFYLCAWSARGFIYGYTFGSGTRLTVV.

The chain carries TRBV5-5 and TRBJ1-5; maybe TRBD1 (6 bases). CDR1 is SGHKS, CDR2 YYEKEE, per germline (reference sequence). CDR3 length: 14 residues. The ends were cut back, 5 bases at V and 5 bases at J, with 14 bases in the middle. CDR3 DNA sequence: TGTGCCAGCAGTCAGGGGACGGCCGATCAGCCCCAGCATTTT. Translated, it gives CASSQGTADQPQHF.

This clone has only a few counts. The chain employs TRBV24-1 and TRBJ2-2; 9 bases map to TRBD1. There are 16 residues in the CDR3. Trimming removed 3 bases from V and 6 bases from J; junction bases left unmatched: 7. The germline CDR1 and CDR2 sequences are KGHDR and SFDVKD. The CDR3 spells CATSDPGQGVSGELFF. The CDR3 nucleotides read TGTGCCACCAGTGATCCGGGACAGGGAGTCTCCGGGGAGCTGTTTTTT.

This clone appeared a few times. The V gene is TRBV7-9, the J gene TRBJ1-1; a possible D gene is TRBD1 (5 bases). The CDR3 sequence is 15 residues long. The germline gives CDR1 SEHNR, CDR2 FQNEAQ (reference sequence). Trimming took 1 base from V and 5 from J, leaving 14 bases between them. Here the CDR3 DNA reads TGTGCCAGCAGCTTAGTCGGGCGGAGGGGAACTGAAGCTTTCTTT. This sequence encodes CASSLVGRRGTEAFF. The full variable domain, in which reference TRBV7-9 and TRBJ1-1 provide the parts outside the CDR3, is DTGVSQNPRHKITKRGQNVTFRCDPISEHNRLYWYRQTLGQGPEFLTYFQNEAQLEKSRLLSDRFSAERPKGSFSTLEIQRTEQGDSAMYLCASSLVGRRGTEAFFGQGTRLTVV.

The gene calls are TRBV19 and TRBJ1-5; 10 bases fit TRBD1. This CDR3 region has 16 residues. Per the germline V gene, CDR1 is LNHDA and CDR2 is SQIVND (reference sequence). The J segment lost 4 bases and the V segment lost 5 bases, leaving 8 bases of the junction unmatched. The DNA for the CDR3 is TGTGCCAGTAGTCCAACCCGGGACAGGGGAAATCAGCCCCAGCATTTT. Translated, it gives CASSPTRDRGNQPQHF.

The chain has TRBV5-1 and TRBJ2-1; 10 bases match TRBD2. With V trimmed by 3 bases and J by 4 bases, 4 bases remained unmatched. The length of the CDR3 is 15 residues. The germline CDR1 and CDR2 sequences are SGHRS and YFSETQ. CDR3 protein: CASSSSGGPYNEQFF. CDR3 coding DNA: TGCGCCAGCAGCTCTAGCGGGGGCCCATACAATGAGCAGTTCTTC.

Comments on this clone: The same CDR3 can be traced to other DNA sequences in this sample. CDR3: CAIRGTGGAGELFF. CDR3 nucleotides: TGTGCCATCCGGGGGACAGGGGGGGCCGGGGAGCTGTTTTTT. V and J are TRBV10-3 and TRBJ2-2, with 11 bases identical to TRBD1. This CDR3 is 14 amino acids long. Germline loops: CDR1 ENHRY, CDR2 SYGVKD. Trimming took 8 bases from V and 6 from J; bases not matched to a gene: 5.

The CDR3 spells CASRRGLNTEAFF. The DNA of the CDR3 is TGTGCCAGCCGCAGGGGATTGAACACTGAAGCTTTCTTT. V is TRBV14 and J is TRBJ1-1, with D possibly matching TRBD1 (6 bases). V dropped 8 bases and J dropped 0 bases, with 10 bases sitting between them. Germline assignment: CDR1 SGHDN and CDR2 FVKESK. The CDR3 runs 13 residues.

The chain recombines TRBV6-5 with TRBJ2-5; 9 bases fit TRBD2. Germline CDR1 and CDR2: MNHEY and SVGAGI. There are 14 residues in the CDR3. J lost 1 base, V lost 6 bases, and 3 bases had no gene match. CDR3 nucleotides: TGTGCCAGCAGCCGCGGGGGGGGCCAAGAGACCCAGTACTTC. It yields the protein CASSRGGGQETQYF.

The chain carries TRBV30 and TRBJ2-6; D is possibly TRBD1 (6 bases). Trimming took off 0 bases at V and 3 bases at J, with 15 bases between the two ends. CDR1 GTSNPN and CDR2 SVGIG come from the germline V gene (reference sequence). The CDR3 loop spans 17 amino acids. CDR3 residues: CAWSVTGTSFGANVLTF. The CDR3 DNA reads as TGTGCCTGGAGTGTAACAGGGACCTCCTTTGGGGCCAACGTCCTGACTTTC.

J is TRBJ1-6 and V is TRBV19; D might be TRBD1 (6 bases). Trimming cost V 6 bases and J 5 bases, with 17 bases left between them. This CDR3 spans 16 amino acids. CDR1 LNHDA and CDR2 SQIVND come from the germline V gene (reference sequence). The CDR3 spells CASSWGGGADNSPLHF. The CDR3 region has the DNA TGTGCCAGTAGCTGGGGTGGGGGGGCGGATAATTCACCCCTCCACTTT. The variable domain in full, completed from reference TRBV19 and TRBJ1-6, reads DGGITQSPKYLFRKEGQNVTLSCEQNLNHDAMYWYRQDPGQGLRLIYYSQIVNDFQKGDIAEGYSVSREKKESFPLTVTSAQKNPTAFYLCASSWGGGADNSPLHFGNGTRLTVT.

This clone was detected a few times. The chain recombines TRBV10-3 with TRBJ1-1; 9 bases align to TRBD1. CDR1 ENHRY and CDR2 SYGVKD come from the germline V gene. The CDR3 totals 16 residues. After removal of 2 bases from V and 5 bases from J, the junction contained 9 bases not matched to a gene. CDR3 nucleotides: TGTGCCATCAGTGAGAGAACCGGACAGGGGCGGACTGAAGCTTTCTTT. The encoded protein is CAISERTGQGRTEAFF.

This CDR3 is CAWTTQGAGTEAFF. In DNA, the CDR3 is TGTGCCTGGACCACCCAGGGGGCTGGGACTGAAGCTTTCTTT. The chain combines TRBV30 with TRBJ1-1; 8 bases are shared with TRBD1. Germline trimming cut 4 bases from V and 5 bases from J; bases unmatched to any gene: 9. The CDR3 contains 14 residues. Germline-derived CDR1 and CDR2 are GTSNPN and SVGIG (reference sequence).

The J gene is TRBJ2-7, the V gene TRBV30; 8 positions agree with TRBD2. The V gene's germline CDR1 is GTSNPN and CDR2 SVGIG (reference sequence). The CDR3 is made up of 14 amino acids. Trimming cost V 0 bases and J 2 bases; bases outside gene matches: 3. CDR3 loop: CAWSVREGAYEQYF. DNA for the CDR3: TGTGCCTGGAGTGTACGGGAGGGAGCCTACGAGCAGTACTTC. Full variable domain (rest looked up from reference TRBV30 and TRBJ2-7): SQTIHQWPATLVQPVGSPLSLECTVEGTSNPNLYWYRQAAGRGLQLLFYSVGIGQISSEVPQNLSASRPQDRQFILSSKKLLLSDSGFYLCAWSVREGAYEQYFGPGTRLTVT.